These 6 T cell receptor beta chains were all obtained from the same sample, sequenced in a study of blood T cell repertoires in COVID-19. This table comes from immunoSEQ multiplex PCR, and its TCRdb copy is limited to in-frame clones, with some not included. The profile covers approximately 83,000 clones, with approximately 86% appearing a single time and about 7.3% taken by the ten largest. Input material: peripheral blood. The receptors originated from a man between 70 and 80 years old with acute or convalescent COVID-19.

CDR3 region: CASSQDMSSYEQYF. DNA for the CDR3: TGCGCCAGCAGCCAGGACATGAGCTCCTACGAGCAGTACTTC. V gene TRBV4-1 combines with J gene TRBJ2-7; D is perhaps TRBD1 (5 bases). CDR1 MGHRA and CDR2 YSYEKL come from the germline V gene. Trimming cost V 3 bases and J 0 bases, with 9 bases left between them. The CDR3 length is 14 residues.

The chain joins TRBV2 to TRBJ2-5; tentative D call: TRBD2 (5 bases). Trimming cost V 6 bases and J 1 base, with 18 bases left between them. Germline-derived CDR1 and CDR2 are SNHLY and FYNNEI. The CDR3 contains 16 residues. The CDR3 spells CASSLAGGTSQETQYF. The CDR3 DNA reads as TGTGCCAGCAGCCTCGCGGGCGGAACCAGCCAAGAGACCCAGTACTTC.

The CDR3 DNA is TGTGCCAGTAGTCCCTCGACAGGGCGGCCCCATCAGCCCCAGCATTTT. Its translation: CASSPSTGRPHQPQHF. The J gene is TRBJ1-5, the V gene TRBV19, with TRBD1 matching 7 bases. Germline assignment: CDR1 LNHDA and CDR2 SQIVND (reference sequence). V trimming: 5 bases; J trimming: 5 bases; junction bases outside the gene matches: 12. The CDR3 has 16 residues.

The V gene is TRBV14, the J gene TRBJ2-1; TRBD2 is a possible D gene (6 bases). The CDR3 is made up of 15 amino acids. The V gene's germline CDR1 is SGHDN and CDR2 FVKESK. The V and J ends lost 1 base and 0 bases respectively, with 7 bases between them. This chain's CDR3 is CASSQGGGSYNEQFF. CDR3 DNA sequence: TGTGCCAGCAGCCAAGGGGGAGGCTCCTACAATGAGCAGTTCTTC.

The J gene is TRBJ2-2, the V gene TRBV5-1; 9 bases map to TRBD2. Germline values: CDR1 SGHRS, CDR2 YFSETQ. The CDR3 covers 16 residues. V gave up 4 bases and J gave up 1 base; unmatched junction bases: 5. CDR3 amino acids: CASSPLTSGNTGELFF. DNA of the CDR3: TGCGCCAGCAGCCCACTGACTAGCGGGAACACCGGGGAGCTGTTTTTT.

This clone came up a few times. The V gene is TRBV11-2, the J gene TRBJ1-3; a weak D match, TRBD1 (5 bases). The CDR3 spans 14 residues. From germline, CDR1 is SGHAT and CDR2 FQNNGV. With 2 bases removed from V and 3 bases from J, the gap between germline ends came to 8 bases. The CDR3 spells CASSLQGFGNTIYF. In DNA form, the CDR3 reads TGTGCCAGCAGCTTACAGGGCTTTGGAAACACCATATATTTT.